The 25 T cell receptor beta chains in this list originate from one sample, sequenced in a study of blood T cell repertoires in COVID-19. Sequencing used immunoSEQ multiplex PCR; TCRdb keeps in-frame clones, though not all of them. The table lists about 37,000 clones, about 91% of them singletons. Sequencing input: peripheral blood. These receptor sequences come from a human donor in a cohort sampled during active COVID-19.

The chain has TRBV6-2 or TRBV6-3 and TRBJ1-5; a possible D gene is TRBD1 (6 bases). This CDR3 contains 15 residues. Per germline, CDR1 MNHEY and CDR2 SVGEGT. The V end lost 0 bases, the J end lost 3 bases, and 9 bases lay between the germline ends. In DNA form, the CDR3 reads TGTGCCAGCAGTTACTCCTACAGGGACAATCAGCCCCAGCATTTT. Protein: CASSYSYRDNQPQHF.

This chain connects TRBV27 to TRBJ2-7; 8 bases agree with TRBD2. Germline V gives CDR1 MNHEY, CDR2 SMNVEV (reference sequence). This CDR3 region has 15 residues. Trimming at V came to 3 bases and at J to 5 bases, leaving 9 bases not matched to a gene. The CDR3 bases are TGTGCCAGCAGTTTGGGAGCTAGCGGGCTTAACGAGCAGTACTTC. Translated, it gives CASSLGASGLNEQYF.

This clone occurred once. The CDR3 sequence is CASMGGGQGNEKLFF. Written as DNA, the CDR3 is TGTGCCAGCATGGGGGGGGGACAGGGTAATGAAAAACTGTTTTTT. The rearrangement links TRBV28 to TRBJ1-4; 9 bases are shared with TRBD1. Germline values: CDR1 MDHEN, CDR2 SYDVKM. The V and J ends lost 7 bases and 4 bases, in that order; junction bases with no gene match: 7. The CDR3 spans 15 residues.

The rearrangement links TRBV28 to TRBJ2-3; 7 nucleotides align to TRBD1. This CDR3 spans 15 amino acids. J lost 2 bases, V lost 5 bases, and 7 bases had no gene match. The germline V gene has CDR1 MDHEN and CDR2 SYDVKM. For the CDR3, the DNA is TGTGCCAGCAGTCCGGGACAGAGGTACACAGATACGCAGTATTTT. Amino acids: CASSPGQRYTDTQYF.

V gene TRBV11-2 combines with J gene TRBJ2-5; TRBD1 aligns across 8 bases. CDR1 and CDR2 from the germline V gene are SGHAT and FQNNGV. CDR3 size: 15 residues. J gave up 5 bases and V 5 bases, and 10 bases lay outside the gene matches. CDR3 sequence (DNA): TGTGCCAGCAGCCCCGGACAGGGCTTGTTGGAGACCCAGTACTTC. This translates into CASSPGQGLLETQYF.

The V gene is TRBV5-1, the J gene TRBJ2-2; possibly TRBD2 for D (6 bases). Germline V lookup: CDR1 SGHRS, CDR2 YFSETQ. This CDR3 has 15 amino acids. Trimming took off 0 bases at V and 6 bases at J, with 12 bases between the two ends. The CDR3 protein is CASSLDAGRPGELFF. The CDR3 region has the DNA TGCGCCAGCAGCTTGGATGCGGGGCGCCCCGGGGAGCTGTTTTTT.

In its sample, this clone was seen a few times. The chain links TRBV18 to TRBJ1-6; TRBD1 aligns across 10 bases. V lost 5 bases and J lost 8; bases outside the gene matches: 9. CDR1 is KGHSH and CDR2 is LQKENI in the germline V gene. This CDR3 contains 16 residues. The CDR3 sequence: CASSLGQGVIYSPLHF. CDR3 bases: TGTGCCAGCTCATTAGGACAGGGGGTAATTTATTCACCCCTCCACTTT.

CDR3 loop: CASRRTGELFF. CDR3 in DNA: TGTGCCAGCAGGCGCACCGGGGAGCTGTTTTTT. This sequence joins TRBV3-1 (or the pseudogene TRBV3-2) and TRBJ2-2; D gene ambiguous. The CDR3 totals 11 residues. The germline gives CDR1 LGHDT, CDR2 YNNKEL (reference sequence). The ends were cut back, 6 bases at V and 4 bases at J, with 3 bases in the middle.

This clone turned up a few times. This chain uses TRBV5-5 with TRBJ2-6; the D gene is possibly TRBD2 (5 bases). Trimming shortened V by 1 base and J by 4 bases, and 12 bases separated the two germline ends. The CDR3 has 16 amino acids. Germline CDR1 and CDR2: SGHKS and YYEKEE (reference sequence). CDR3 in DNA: TGTGCCAGCAGCTTGACGGGATCCTTCGGGGCCAACGTCCTGACTTTC. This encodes CASSLTGSFGANVLTF.

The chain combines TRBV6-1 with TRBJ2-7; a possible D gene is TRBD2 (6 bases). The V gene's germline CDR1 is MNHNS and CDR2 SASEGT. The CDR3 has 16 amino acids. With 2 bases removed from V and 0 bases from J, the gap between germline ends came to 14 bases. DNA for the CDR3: TGTGCCAGCAGTGAACCACAGGAGGGGCCCTCCTACGAGCAGTACTTC. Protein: CASSEPQEGPSYEQYF.

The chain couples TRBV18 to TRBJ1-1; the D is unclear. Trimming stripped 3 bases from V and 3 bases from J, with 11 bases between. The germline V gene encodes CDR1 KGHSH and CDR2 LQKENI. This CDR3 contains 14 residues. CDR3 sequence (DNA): TGTGCCAGCTCACCCATCGCCGGGTACACTGAAGCTTTCTTT. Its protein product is CASSPIAGYTEAFF. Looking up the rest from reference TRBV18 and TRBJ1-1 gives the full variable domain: NAGVMQNPRHLVRRRGQEARLRCSPMKGHSHVYWYRQLPEEGLKFMVYLQKENIIDESGMPKERFSAEFPKEGPSILRIQQVVRGDSAAYFCASSPIAGYTEAFFGQGTRLTVV.

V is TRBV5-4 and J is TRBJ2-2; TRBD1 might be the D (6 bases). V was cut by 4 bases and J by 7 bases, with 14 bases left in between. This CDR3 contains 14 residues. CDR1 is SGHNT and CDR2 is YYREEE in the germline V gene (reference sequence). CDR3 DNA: TGTGCCAGCAGCACTCTGGACAGTAACGGGGAGCTGTTTTTT. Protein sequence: CASSTLDSNGELFF.

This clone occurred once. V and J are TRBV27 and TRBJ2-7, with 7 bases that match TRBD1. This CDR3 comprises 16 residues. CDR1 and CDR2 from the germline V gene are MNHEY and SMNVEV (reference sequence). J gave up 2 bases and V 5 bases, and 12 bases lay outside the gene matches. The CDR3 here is CASSRKTGSGPYEQYF. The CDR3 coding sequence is TGTGCCAGCAGTAGAAAGACAGGGTCGGGACCCTACGAGCAGTACTTC.

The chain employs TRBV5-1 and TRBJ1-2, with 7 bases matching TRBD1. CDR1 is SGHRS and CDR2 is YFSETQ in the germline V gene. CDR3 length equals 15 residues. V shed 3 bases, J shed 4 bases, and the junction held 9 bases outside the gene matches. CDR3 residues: CASSSGQTGPYGYTF. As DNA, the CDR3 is TGCGCCAGCAGCTCGGGACAGACGGGGCCCTATGGCTACACCTTC.

Written as DNA, the CDR3 is TGTGCCAGCAGCCCGACAGTTCATAGCAATCAGCCCCAGCATTTT. Translation gives CASSPTVHSNQPQHF. V and J are TRBV3-1 (or the pseudogene TRBV3-2) and TRBJ1-5, with TRBD1 as a possible D gene (5 bases). Trimming shortened V by 4 bases and J by 0 bases, and 10 bases separated the two germline ends. CDR1 LGHDT and CDR2 YNNKEL come from the germline V gene (reference sequence). The CDR3 has 15 residues.

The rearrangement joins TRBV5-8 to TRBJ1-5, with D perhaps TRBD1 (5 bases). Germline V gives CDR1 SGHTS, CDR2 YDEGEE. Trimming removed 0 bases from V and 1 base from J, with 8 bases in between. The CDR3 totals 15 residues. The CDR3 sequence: CASSLEGISNQPQHF. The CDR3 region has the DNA TGTGCCAGCAGCTTGGAGGGGATAAGCAATCAGCCCCAGCATTTT.

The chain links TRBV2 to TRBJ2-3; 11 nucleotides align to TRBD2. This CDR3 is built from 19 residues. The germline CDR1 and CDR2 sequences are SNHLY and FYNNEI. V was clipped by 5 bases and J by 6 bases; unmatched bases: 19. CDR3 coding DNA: TGTGCCAGCAGTCCCATTCACCGTTTACTAGCGGGGGTACCGGATACGCAGTATTTT. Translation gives CASSPIHRLLAGVPDTQYF.

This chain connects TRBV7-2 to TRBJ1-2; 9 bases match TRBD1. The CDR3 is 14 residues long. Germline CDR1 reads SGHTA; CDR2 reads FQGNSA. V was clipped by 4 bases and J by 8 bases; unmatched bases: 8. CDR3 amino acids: CASSSGTGLGGYTF. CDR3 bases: TGTGCCAGCAGCTCGGGGACAGGGCTCGGCGGCTACACCTTC. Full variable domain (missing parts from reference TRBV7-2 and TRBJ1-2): GAGVSQSPSNKVTEKGKDVELRCDPISGHTALYWYRQSLGQGLEFLIYFQGNSAPDKSGLPSDRFSAERTGGSVSTLTIQRTQQEDSAVYLCASSSGTGLGGYTFGSGTRLTVV.

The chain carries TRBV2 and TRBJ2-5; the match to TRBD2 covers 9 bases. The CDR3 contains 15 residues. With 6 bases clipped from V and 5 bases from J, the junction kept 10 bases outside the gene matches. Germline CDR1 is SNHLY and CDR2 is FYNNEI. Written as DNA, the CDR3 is TGTGCCAGCAGGACTGGCGGGAGGGCGAGGGAGACCCAGTACTTC. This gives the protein CASRTGGRARETQYF.

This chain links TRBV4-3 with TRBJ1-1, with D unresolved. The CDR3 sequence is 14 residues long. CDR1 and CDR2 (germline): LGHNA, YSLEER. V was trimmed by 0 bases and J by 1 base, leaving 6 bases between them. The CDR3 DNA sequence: TGCGCCAGCAGCCAAGAACAGAGGAACACTGAAGCTTTCTTT. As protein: CASSQEQRNTEAFF.

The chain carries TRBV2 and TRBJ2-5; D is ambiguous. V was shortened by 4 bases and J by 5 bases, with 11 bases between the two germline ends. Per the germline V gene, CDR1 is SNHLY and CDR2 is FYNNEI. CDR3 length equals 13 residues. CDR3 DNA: TGTGCCAGCAGTGTAAAGTCAGTGGAGACCCAGTACTTC. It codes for CASSVKSVETQYF.

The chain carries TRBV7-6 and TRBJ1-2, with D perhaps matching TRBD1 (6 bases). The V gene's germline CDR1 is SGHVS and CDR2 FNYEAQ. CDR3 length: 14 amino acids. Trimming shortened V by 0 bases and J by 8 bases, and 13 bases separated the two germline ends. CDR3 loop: CASSLAETGRGYTF. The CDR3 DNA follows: TGTGCCAGCAGCTTAGCCGAGACAGGTCGCGGCTACACCTTC.

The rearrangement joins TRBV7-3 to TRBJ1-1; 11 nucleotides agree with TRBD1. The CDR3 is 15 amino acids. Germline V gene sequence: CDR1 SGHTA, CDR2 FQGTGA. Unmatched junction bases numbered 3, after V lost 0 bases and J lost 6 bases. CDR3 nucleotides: TGTGCCAGCAGCTTAACGGGACAGGGGGTGGCTGAAGCTTTCTTT. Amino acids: CASSLTGQGVAEAFF.

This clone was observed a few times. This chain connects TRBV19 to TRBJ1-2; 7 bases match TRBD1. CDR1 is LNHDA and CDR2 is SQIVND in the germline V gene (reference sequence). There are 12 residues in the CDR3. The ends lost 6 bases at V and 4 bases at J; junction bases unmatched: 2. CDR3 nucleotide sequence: TGTGCCAGTAGCGACAGGGCCTATGGCTACACCTTC. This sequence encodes CASSDRAYGYTF.

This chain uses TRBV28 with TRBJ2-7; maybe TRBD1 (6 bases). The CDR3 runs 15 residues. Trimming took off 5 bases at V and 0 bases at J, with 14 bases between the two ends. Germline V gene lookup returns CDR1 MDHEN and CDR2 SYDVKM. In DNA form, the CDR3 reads TGTGCCAGCAGTGAGACAGGTAGGGTCTCCTACGAGCAGTACTTC. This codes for CASSETGRVSYEQYF.